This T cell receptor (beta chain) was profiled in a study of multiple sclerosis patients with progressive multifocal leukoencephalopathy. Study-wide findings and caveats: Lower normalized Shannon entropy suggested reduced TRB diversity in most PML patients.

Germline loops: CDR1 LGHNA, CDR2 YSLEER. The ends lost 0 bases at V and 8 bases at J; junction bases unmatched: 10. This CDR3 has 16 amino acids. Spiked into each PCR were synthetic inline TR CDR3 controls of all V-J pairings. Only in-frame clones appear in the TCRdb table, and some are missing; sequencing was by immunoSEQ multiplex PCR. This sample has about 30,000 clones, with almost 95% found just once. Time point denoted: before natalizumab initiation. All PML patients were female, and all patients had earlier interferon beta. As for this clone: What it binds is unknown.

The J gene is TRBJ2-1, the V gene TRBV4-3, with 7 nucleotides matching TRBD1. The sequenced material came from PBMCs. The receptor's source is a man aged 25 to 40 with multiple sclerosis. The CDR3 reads CASSQDDRAGRDEQFF. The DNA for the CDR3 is TGCGCCAGCAGCCAAGATGACAGGGCGGGCCGGGATGAGCAGTTCTTC.